A selection of T cell receptor beta chains follows, all from one sample in a study of cytomegalovirus exposure and HLA in healthy donors. Using immunoSEQ multiplex PCR, the repertoire was profiled, and TCRdb retains in-frame clones only, with some absent. The sample carries under 300,000 clones, approximately 80% recorded once. Sequenced: PBMCs. These receptor sequences come from a woman in her sixties or seventies in good health and CMV-seropositive. Each CDR3 is given with its conserved first and last residue. The D gene is left open where the match is weak. For some rows the clone size is stated as once, few or many, or as a class when expanded; others skip it.

clone size	CDR3 length	D gene	J gene	V gene	CDR3 DNA	CDR3 protein
.	13	.	TRBJ1-1	TRBV30	TGTGCCTGGAAGGCGACCTCGGGGACTGAAGCTTTCTTT	CAWKATSGTEAFF
.	12	.	TRBJ2-5	TRBV14	TGTGCCAGCAGCCAAGGGAGGGCGACCCAGTACTTC	CASSQGRATQYF
.	16	TRBD2	TRBJ2-2	TRBV4-2	TGTGCCAGCAGCGGGCGGACTAGCGGGAGAATCGGGGAGCTGTTTTTT	CASSGRTSGRIGELFF
few	16	TRBD2	TRBJ2-5	TRBV5-1	TGCGCCAGCAGCTTTAAGGCGGGAGGGGCCCAGGAGACCCAGTACTTC	CASSFKAGGAQETQYF
few	13	TRBD2	TRBJ2-7	TRBV4-1	TGCGCCAGCAGCCAGGTAGTAGCGGGGGAGCAGTACTTC	CASSQVVAGEQYF
.	17	.	TRBJ1-3	TRBV21-1	TGTGCCAGGGGGACAGGGGCTGTGTTGGGGTCTGGAAACACCATATATTTT	CARGTGAVLGSGNTIYF
.	14	TRBD1	TRBJ1-2	TRBV18	TGTGCCAGCTCAGAGGGGGCATCTGGCTATGGCTACACCTTC	CASSEGASGYGYTF
.	15	TRBD2	TRBJ2-1	TRBV14	TGTGCCAGCAGCTTAGATAGCGGGAGTGGAAATGAGCAGTTCTTC	CASSLDSGSGNEQFF
.	13	TRBD2	TRBJ2-3	TRBV28	TGTGCCAGCAGTCCGGGAGGGTCAGATACGCAGTATTTT	CASSPGGSDTQYF
.	15	TRBD1	TRBJ1-2	TRBV15	TGTGCCACCAGCAGAGCTGCGACAGGGTTTGATGGCTACACCTTC	CATSRAATGFDGYTF
.	15	TRBD1	TRBJ1-6	TRBV7-6	TGTGCCAGCAGCTTAGCGGGGACAGGGAATTCACCCCTCCACTTT	CASSLAGTGNSPLHF
.	15	.	TRBJ2-6	TRBV6-1	TGTGCCAGCAGTGAACGGGGATCTGGGGCCAACGTCCTGACTTTC	CASSERGSGANVLTF
.	14	TRBD2	TRBJ2-3	TRBV7-2	TGTGCCAGCAGCCGGGGCGGGAGTTCAGATACGCAGTATTTT	CASSRGGSSDTQYF
once	13	.	TRBJ1-1	TRBV15	TGTGCCACGAAACGCGTGAGGAACACTGAAGCTTTCTTT	CATKRVRNTEAFF
few	15	.	TRBJ1-1	TRBV6-1	TGTGCCAGCAGTGTCCAGGGAGGGTGGAACACTGAAGCTTTCTTT	CASSVQGGWNTEAFF
.	14	.	TRBJ2-7	TRBV5-4	TGTGCCAGCAGCGCTACTAGCCTCTCCTACGAGCAGTACTTC	CASSATSLSYEQYF
.	14	TRBD1	TRBJ1-2	TRBV5-4	TGTGCCAGCAGCTTGTGGGGGACAGGAGAAGGCTACACCTTC	CASSLWGTGEGYTF
.	11	.	TRBJ2-1	TRBV19	TGTGCCAGTAGGGCGGGAAATGAGCAGTTCTTC	CASRAGNEQFF
.	13	.	TRBJ2-7	TRBV4-1	TGCGCCAGCAGCCCGGGGCAGGGAGGCGAGCAGTACTTC	CASSPGQGGEQYF
.	17	TRBD1	TRBJ2-6	TRBV18	TGTGCCAGCTCACCGCGGACAGGGAGCTCTGGGGCCAACGTCCTGACTTTC	CASSPRTGSSGANVLTF
.	16	TRBD2	TRBJ2-7	TRBV12-5	TGTGCTAGTGGTTGGACTAGCGTACCGAGGTCCTACGAGCAGTACTTC	CASGWTSVPRSYEQYF
.	16	TRBD1	TRBJ1-4	TRBV9	TGTGCCAGCAGCGTAGCTGCGGGACAGGGACCCGAAAAACTGTTTTTT	CASSVAAGQGPEKLFF
few	16	.	TRBJ2-2	TRBV5-1	TGCGCCAGCAGCCCCCGCGCGGGGACTAACACCGGGGAGCTGTTTTTT	CASSPRAGTNTGELFF
.	15	TRBD1	TRBJ1-2	TRBV9	TGTGCCAGCAGCCCGAGGGGGCCCACTCCTATGGGCTACACCTTC	CASSPRGPTPMGYTF
.	13	.	TRBJ2-3	TRBV30	TGTGCCTGGAGTGTAGGAGGGACAGATACGCAGTATTTT	CAWSVGGTDTQYF
.	15	TRBD1	TRBJ1-2	TRBV6-1	TGTGCCAGCAGTGATAAGGGACAGGGGTATAATGGCTACACCTTC	CASSDKGQGYNGYTF
.	15	.	TRBJ2-6	TRBV18	TGTGCCAGCTCGCAGGCAGGGGTCGGGGCCAACGTCCTGACTTTC	CASSQAGVGANVLTF
.	14	.	TRBJ1-2	TRBV28	TGTGCCAGCAGTTTGACGGGGATAGACTATGGCTACACCTTC	CASSLTGIDYGYTF
.	17	.	TRBJ2-2	TRBV9	TGTGCCAGCAGCGTAGGATGGAGCAATTCGAACACCGGGGAGCTGTTTTTT	CASSVGWSNSNTGELFF
.	19	TRBD2	TRBJ2-1	TRBV27	TGTGCCAGCAGTTTAGAGTGGACTAGCGGGAGGGCCGGAGGTTATGAGCAGTTCTTC	CASSLEWTSGRAGGYEQFF
.	15	TRBD1	TRBJ2-1	TRBV11-3	TGTGCCAGCAGCTTAGGGACAGGGGCGCACAATGAGCAGTTCTTC	CASSLGTGAHNEQFF